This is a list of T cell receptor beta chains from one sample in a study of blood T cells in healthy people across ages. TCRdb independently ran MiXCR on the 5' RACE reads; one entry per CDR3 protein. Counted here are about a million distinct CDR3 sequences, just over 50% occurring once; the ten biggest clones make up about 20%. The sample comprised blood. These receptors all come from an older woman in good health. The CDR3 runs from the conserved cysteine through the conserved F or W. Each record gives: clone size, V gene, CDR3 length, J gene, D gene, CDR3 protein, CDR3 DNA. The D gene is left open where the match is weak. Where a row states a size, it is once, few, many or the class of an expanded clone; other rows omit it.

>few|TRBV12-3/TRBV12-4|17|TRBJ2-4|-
CASSLGTRSTGKNIQYF
TGTGCCAGCAGTTTAGGCACAAGAAGCACGGGGAAAAACATTCAGTACTTC
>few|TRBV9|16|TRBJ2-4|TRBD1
CASSDRQGEAKNIQYF
TGTGCCAGCAGCGATCGACAGGGGGAAGCCAAAAACATTCAGTACTTC
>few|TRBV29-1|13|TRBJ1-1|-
CSVAVLMDTEAFF
TGCAGCGTTGCGGTCCTGATGGACACTGAAGCTTTCTTT
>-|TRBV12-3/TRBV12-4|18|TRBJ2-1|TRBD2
CASTPGSGRPSSYNEQFF
TGTGCCAGCACCCCGGGTAGCGGGAGGCCCTCGTCCTACAATGAGCAGTTCTTC
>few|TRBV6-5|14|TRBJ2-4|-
CASRPRGLKNIQYF
TGTGCCAGCAGACCTCGTGGACTCAAAAACATTCAGTACTTC
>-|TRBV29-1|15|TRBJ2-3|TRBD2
CSVGAGAGGKDTQYF
TGCAGCGTTGGCGCAGGAGCGGGAGGGAAAGATACGCAGTATTTT
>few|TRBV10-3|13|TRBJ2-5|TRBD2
CAISGLAEETQYF
TGTGCCATCAGTGGACTAGCGGAAGAGACCCAGTACTTC
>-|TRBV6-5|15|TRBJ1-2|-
CAGSSPGDPRGGYTF
TGTGCCGGCAGTTCGCCCGGGGACCCCCGGGGAGGCTACACCTTC
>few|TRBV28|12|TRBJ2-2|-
CASSRKTGELFF
TGTGCCAGCAGTCGGAAAACCGGGGAGCTGTTTTTT
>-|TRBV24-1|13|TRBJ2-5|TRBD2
CAVGVAGLETQYF
TGTGCCGTCGGGGTAGCGGGACTTGAGACCCAGTACTTC